The 30 T cell receptor beta chains listed next were all sequenced from one sample in a study of regulatory T cells in long-lasting Graves disease. iRepertoire HTBI primers and Arm-PCR of CDR3 regions built TCR beta libraries. TCRdb reprocessed the multiplex PCR reads with MiXCR, giving one entry per CDR3 protein. The sample has approximately 350,000 distinct CDR3 sequences, roughly 23% seen once. Time point noted: persistent/refractory GD, antithyroid drugs over 5 years with positive TRAb. The TCR library was made from RNA extracted from PBMCs. Sample: peripheral blood mononuclear cells (PBMCs), taken when the disease was refractory, from a patient treated with antithyroid drugs. The receptor source for this set is a woman between 35 and 50 years old with Graves disease.

This clonotype was seen many times. The chain uses TRBV7-8 and TRBJ2-5; D ambiguous. CDR1 is SGHVS, CDR2 FQNEAQ, per germline. The V and J ends lost 5 bases and 4 bases respectively, with 20 bases between them. CDR3 length equals 16 residues. This CDR3 reads CASSIQPGSRLETQYF. The CDR3, as DNA: TGTGCCAGCAGCATACAGCCGGGCAGTCGCCTAGAGACCCAGTACTTC.

This clonotype came up many times. This chain joins TRBV9 and TRBJ2-5, with a weak D call TRBD2 (6 bases). The CDR3 runs to 15 residues. In germline, CDR1 is SGDLS, CDR2 YYNGEE. Trimming left V 2 bases short and J 4 bases short, with 15 bases between. The CDR3 loop reads CASSVGTGEGETQYF. CDR3 bases: TGTGCCAGCAGCGTCGGGACGGGAGAGGGAGAGACCCAGTACTTC.

J is TRBJ2-7 and V is TRBV18; tentatively, D is TRBD1 or TRBD2 (6 bases each). CDR1 is KGHSH, CDR2 LQKENI, per germline. The CDR3 is 15 residues long. Trimming removed 5 bases at V and 2 bases at J, with 16 bases between. CDR3 sequence: CASSTVGGSPYEQYF. In DNA form, the CDR3 reads TGTGCCAGCTCAACCGTAGGGGGGAGCCCCTACGAGCAGTACTTC.

This clonotype was detected ten times or more. J is TRBJ1-3 and V is TRBV28; D is unresolved. This CDR3 contains 15 residues. V gave up 2 bases and J gave up 1 base, with 9 bases separating them. Germline-derived CDR1 and CDR2 are MDHEN and SYDVKM. In DNA, the CDR3 is TGTGCCAGCAGTTTACACGGACGATCTGGAAACACCATATATTTT. This sequence encodes CASSLHGRSGNTIYF.

This clonotype appeared many times. CDR3 nucleotides: TGTGCCAGCAGTTTCCTACAAGGACAGAGATTTAACTATGGCTACACCTTC. Translated, it gives CASSFLQGQRFNYGYTF. The chain recombines TRBV6-5 with TRBJ1-2; weak D call: TRBD1 (6 bases). Germline V CDR1 and CDR2: MNHEY, SVGAGI. The CDR3 covers 17 residues. V was trimmed by 4 bases and J by 1 base, leaving 19 bases between them.

The chain combines TRBV25-1 with TRBJ2-7; D assignment may be TRBD1 or TRBD2 (5 bases each). The CDR3 contains 13 residues. The germline gives CDR1 MGHDK, CDR2 SYGVNS. V lost 5 bases, J lost 4 bases, and 12 bases lay in between. This CDR3 reads CASSLGDQYEQYF. The CDR3 bases are TGTGCCAGCAGTTTGGGGGATCAGTACGAGCAGTACTTC.

This rearrangement joins TRBV4-1 to TRBJ2-7; D might be TRBD1 (5 bases). The CDR3 has 16 amino acids. Germline values: CDR1 MGHRA, CDR2 YSYEKL. The V gene lost 3 bases and the J gene lost 0 bases, with 15 bases spanning the gap. For the CDR3, the DNA is TGCGCCAGCAGCCATCTGTTGCGGACAAACTCCTACGAGCAGTACTTC. Translated: CASSHLLRTNSYEQYF.

This chain uses TRBV5-1 with TRBJ2-7, with D possibly TRBD2 on 5 matching bases. Germline V gives CDR1 SGHRS, CDR2 YFSETQ. V shed 0 bases and J shed 2 bases, with 12 bases lying between them. The CDR3 runs 15 residues. The CDR3 region is CASSLGRGETYEQYF. CDR3 sequence (DNA): TGCGCCAGCAGCTTGGGACGTGGGGAGACCTACGAGCAGTACTTC. The entire variable domain, with the rest obtained from reference TRBV5-1 and TRBJ2-7, is as follows: KAGVTQTPRYLIKTRGQQVTLSCSPISGHRSVSWYQQTPGQGLQFLFEYFSETQRNKGNFPGRFSGRQFSNSRSEMNVSTLELGDSALYLCASSLGRGETYEQYFGPGTRLTVT.

This clonotype is a singleton in its sample. A much larger clone is a single base away; this may be a read error. V gene TRBV10-3 combines with J gene TRBJ2-7, with no clear D. The germline V gene encodes CDR1 ENHRY and CDR2 SYGVKD. V lost 9 bases to trimming and J lost 3 bases, with 21 bases between them. The length of the CDR3 is 15 residues. CDR3 sequence (DNA): TGTGCCATAGGGCGGTGGTGGCTCCATTTCTACGAGCAGTACTTC. Encoded protein: CAIGRWWLHFYEQYF.

The V gene is TRBV4-1, the J gene TRBJ1-5, with 8 bases that match TRBD1. V shed 3 bases and J 10 bases; nucleotides not matched to a gene: 5. CDR1 is MGHRA, CDR2 YSYEKL, per germline. This CDR3 comprises 13 residues. CDR3 sequence (DNA): TGCGCCAGCAGCCATGAACAGGGGGGTCCCCAGCATTTT. This gives the protein CASSHEQGGPQHF.

The V and J genes are TRBV11-2 and TRBJ2-3, with 13 bases fitting TRBD2. This CDR3 region has 17 residues. Unmatched junction bases numbered 6, after V lost 0 bases and J lost 6 bases. CDR1 SGHAT and CDR2 FQNNGV come from the germline V gene. The CDR3 loop is CASSLETSGRFVDTQYF. CDR3 bases: TGTGCCAGCAGCTTAGAGACTAGCGGGAGGTTTGTGGATACGCAGTATTTT.

Comment on this clonotype: Since no conserved phenylalanine or tryptophan closes the CDR3, a read error is the likely cause. Because the CDR3's place on the DNA is in doubt, the DNA is left out and the CDR3 is given as listed by TCRdb. The CDR3 protein is CSAQGELDRYL. The chain uses TRBV20-1 and TRBJ2-7; the table's D call TRBD2 went unverified against the DNA. Germline CDR1 is DFQATT and CDR2 is SNEGSKA (reference sequence). The CDR3 extends over 11 residues, inclusive of both ends.

The V call is TRBV28, the J call TRBJ2-7; 14 bases map to TRBD2. CDR1 MDHEN and CDR2 SYDVKM come from the germline V gene. The CDR3 is 18 residues long. Trimming took 4 bases from V and 3 from J; bases not matched to a gene: 11. The CDR3 is CASSSRLAGGPGYYEQYF. The CDR3 nucleotides read TGTGCCAGCAGTTCCCGACTAGCGGGAGGGCCAGGCTACTACGAGCAGTACTTC. Combining the CDR3 with reference TRBV28 and TRBJ2-7 gives the whole variable domain DVKVTQSSRYLVKRTGEKVFLECVQDMDHENMFWYRQDPGLGLRLIYFSYDVKMKEKGDIPEGYSVSREKKERFSLILESASTNQTSMYLCASSSRLAGGPGYYEQYFGPGTRLTVT.

The gene calls are TRBV14 and TRBJ1-6; D call uncertain. Trimming stripped 3 bases from V and 4 bases from J, with 13 bases between. Looked up from germline, CDR1 is SGHDN and CDR2 is FVKESK. The CDR3 is made up of 16 amino acids. CDR3 region: CASSQRWYGYNSPLHF. CDR3 nucleotide sequence: TGTGCCAGCAGCCAGAGGTGGTACGGGTATAATTCACCCCTCCACTTT.

This chain links TRBV7-9 with TRBJ2-7; D is ambiguous. V lost 4 bases to trimming and J lost 0 bases, with 10 bases between them. The CDR3 is 14 amino acids. The germline V gene encodes CDR1 SEHNR and CDR2 FQNEAQ (reference sequence). DNA of the CDR3: TGTGCCAGCAGCTCCCTAGAGAGCTCCTACGAGCAGTACTTC. It yields the protein CASSSLESSYEQYF.

J is TRBJ2-5 and V is TRBV6-2 or TRBV6-3; D gene uncertain. CDR3 length: 10 amino acids. CDR1 is MNHEY and CDR2 is SVGEGT in the germline V gene. The DNA for the CDR3 is TGTGGGGTGCTATCAGAGACCCAGTACTTC. Residues: CGVLSETQYF.

The chain combines TRBV9 with TRBJ2-2; D uncertain. The V end lost 3 bases, the J end lost 7 bases, and 16 bases lay between the germline ends. Per the germline V gene, CDR1 is SGDLS and CDR2 is YYNGEE. CDR3 size: 15 residues. CDR3 sequence reads: CASSAHWAVDGELFF. CDR3 nucleotide sequence: TGTGCCAGCAGCGCCCATTGGGCCGTGGACGGGGAGCTGTTTTTT.

The chain combines TRBV5-1 with TRBJ2-2, with D maybe TRBD1 (5 bases). CDR1 and CDR2 from the germline V gene are SGHRS and YFSETQ. The V end lost 0 bases, the J end lost 5 bases, and 11 bases lay between the germline ends. CDR3 size: 15 residues. The DNA of the CDR3 is TGCGCCAGCAGCTTGGCTCAGGGTATGACCGGGGAGCTGTTTTTT. It specifies CASSLAQGMTGELFF.

This clonotype was observed many times. The chain joins TRBV12-3 or TRBV12-4 to TRBJ1-5; 7 nucleotides align to TRBD1. V gave up 7 bases and J gave up 4 bases; unmatched junction bases: 10. This CDR3 has 15 amino acids. The CDR3 loop is CASNNRGVGNQPQHF. CDR3 nucleotide sequence: TGTGCCAGCAACAACAGGGGTGTGGGGAATCAGCCCCAGCATTTT.

This clonotype was picked up a small number of times. This could be a read error, since a much larger clone is one nucleotide away. This chain links TRBV10-3 with TRBJ1-2; D perhaps matches TRBD1 (5 bases). CDR3 length: 14 amino acids. Germline assignment: CDR1 ENHRY and CDR2 SYGVKD. The CDR3 DNA reads TGTGCCATCAGTGGGGGCGAGGCCTCAAATGGCTGCACCTTC. It codes for CAISGGEASNGCTF.

This clonotype has just a few counts. The chain uses TRBV19 and TRBJ2-7, with D tentatively TRBD1 (5 bases). V was pared by 3 bases and J by 2 bases, with 14 bases between. The germline CDR1 and CDR2 sequences are LNHDA and SQIVND (reference sequence). This CDR3 is 15 amino acids long. CDR3 sequence (DNA): TGTGCCAGTAGTATCGCAGGGCACCCCGCCTACGAGCAGTACTTC. Amino acids: CASSIAGHPAYEQYF. Supplemented by reference TRBV19 and TRBJ2-7, the full variable domain reads DGGITQSPKYLFRKEGQNVTLSCEQNLNHDAMYWYRQDPGQGLRLIYYSQIVNDFQKGDIAEGYSVSREKKESFPLTVTSAQKNPTAFYLCASSIAGHPAYEQYFGPGTRLTVT.

This clonotype was found many times. V and J are TRBV12-3 or TRBV12-4 and TRBJ1-2, with TRBD1 matching over 8 bases. The junction had 3 bases not matched to a gene; V was cut back by 6 bases and J by 3 bases. The CDR3 sequence is 13 residues long. The CDR3 coding sequence is TGTGCCAGCAGCGCGGACAGGGACTATGGCTACACCTTC. Translation gives CASSADRDYGYTF.

This clonotype showed up just a few times. The V gene is TRBV30, the J gene TRBJ2-7, with D uncertain. The V end lost 5 bases, the J end lost 4 bases, and 9 bases lay between the germline ends. CDR3 size: 11 residues. CDR1 and CDR2 (germline): GTSNPN, SVGIG (reference sequence). DNA for the CDR3: TGTGCCTGGGAATCACTATACGAGCAGTACTTC. This sequence encodes CAWESLYEQYF.

This clonotype has ten or more counts. This chain uses TRBV7-2 with TRBJ2-7, with 7 bases fitting TRBD2. This CDR3 comprises 13 residues. Germline CDR1 SGHTA, CDR2 FQGNSA. The V segment lost 5 bases and the J segment 2 bases; nucleotides outside the gene matches: 3. The CDR3 bases are TGTGCCAGCAGCCACGGGACTACCTACGAGCAGTACTTC. Protein sequence: CASSHGTTYEQYF.

This clonotype showed up many times. The chain joins TRBV20-1 to TRBJ1-4, with D maybe TRBD1 (5 bases). V was shortened by 6 bases and J by 0 bases, with 11 bases between the two germline ends. CDR1 and CDR2 from the germline V gene are DFQATT and SNEGSKA (reference sequence). The CDR3 loop spans 14 amino acids. In DNA form, the CDR3 reads TGCAGTGCACAGGTCGTGGCAACTAATGAAAAACTGTTTTTT. Translating it yields CSAQVVATNEKLFF.

This chain joins TRBV7-3 and TRBJ2-6, with D maybe TRBD2 (6 bases). The V and J ends lost 3 bases and 1 base respectively, with 16 bases between them. Germline V gives CDR1 SGHTA, CDR2 FQGTGA. The CDR3 totals 18 residues. As DNA, the CDR3 is TGTGCCAGCAGCTTTTCCCTAGCGATGCCGTCTGGGGCCAACGTCCTGACTTTC. This translates into CASSFSLAMPSGANVLTF.

This clonotype has more than one count but fewer than ten. CDR3 sequence reads: CASSPIRSGELFF. Here the CDR3 DNA reads TGTGCCAGCAGCCCCATTCGTAGCGGGGAGCTGTTTTTT. V and J are TRBV7-3 and TRBJ2-2, with unresolved D. V was pared by 5 bases and J by 7 bases, with 11 bases between. This CDR3 region has 13 residues. Germline V CDR1 and CDR2: SGHTA, FQGTGA.

Concerning this clonotype: This may arise from a read error, as a much more abundant clone is one base away. The V gene is TRBV2, the J gene TRBJ1-5; D not certain. The CDR3 sequence is 13 residues long. Germline lookup yields CDR1 SNHLY and CDR2 FYNNEI. CDR3 in DNA: TGTGACAGCAGTGATGGGTTTCATCAGCCCCAGCATTTT. Protein: CDSSDGFHQPQHF.

As regards this clonotype: Its ends do not fully match the called genes, so a read error is possible. This chain connects TRBV24-1 to TRBJ2-4; D possibly corresponds to TRBD2 (6 bases). This CDR3 is built from 15 residues. Germline assignment: CDR1 KGHDR and CDR2 SFDVKD. CDR3 sequence (DNA): TGTGCCGCCAGTGACTCCGGAGCGGGCCGGAACATTCAGTACTTC. Protein: CAASDSGAGRNIQYF.

The chain uses TRBV2 and TRBJ2-7; a possible D gene is TRBD2 (5 bases). In germline, CDR1 is SNHLY, CDR2 FYNNEI. The germline V and J ends were trimmed by 4 bases and 6 bases, with 10 bases remaining between them. The CDR3 runs to 12 residues. Written as DNA, the CDR3 is TGTGCCAGCAGTGTCCCCCTAGCCGAGCAGTACTTC. As protein: CASSVPLAEQYF. The variable domain in full, completed from reference TRBV2 and TRBJ2-7, reads EPEVTQTPSHQVTQMGQEVILRCVPISNHLYFYWYRQILGQKVEFLVSFYNNEISEKSEIFDDQFSVERPDGSNFTLKIRSTKLEDSAMYFCASSVPLAEQYFGPGTRLTVT.